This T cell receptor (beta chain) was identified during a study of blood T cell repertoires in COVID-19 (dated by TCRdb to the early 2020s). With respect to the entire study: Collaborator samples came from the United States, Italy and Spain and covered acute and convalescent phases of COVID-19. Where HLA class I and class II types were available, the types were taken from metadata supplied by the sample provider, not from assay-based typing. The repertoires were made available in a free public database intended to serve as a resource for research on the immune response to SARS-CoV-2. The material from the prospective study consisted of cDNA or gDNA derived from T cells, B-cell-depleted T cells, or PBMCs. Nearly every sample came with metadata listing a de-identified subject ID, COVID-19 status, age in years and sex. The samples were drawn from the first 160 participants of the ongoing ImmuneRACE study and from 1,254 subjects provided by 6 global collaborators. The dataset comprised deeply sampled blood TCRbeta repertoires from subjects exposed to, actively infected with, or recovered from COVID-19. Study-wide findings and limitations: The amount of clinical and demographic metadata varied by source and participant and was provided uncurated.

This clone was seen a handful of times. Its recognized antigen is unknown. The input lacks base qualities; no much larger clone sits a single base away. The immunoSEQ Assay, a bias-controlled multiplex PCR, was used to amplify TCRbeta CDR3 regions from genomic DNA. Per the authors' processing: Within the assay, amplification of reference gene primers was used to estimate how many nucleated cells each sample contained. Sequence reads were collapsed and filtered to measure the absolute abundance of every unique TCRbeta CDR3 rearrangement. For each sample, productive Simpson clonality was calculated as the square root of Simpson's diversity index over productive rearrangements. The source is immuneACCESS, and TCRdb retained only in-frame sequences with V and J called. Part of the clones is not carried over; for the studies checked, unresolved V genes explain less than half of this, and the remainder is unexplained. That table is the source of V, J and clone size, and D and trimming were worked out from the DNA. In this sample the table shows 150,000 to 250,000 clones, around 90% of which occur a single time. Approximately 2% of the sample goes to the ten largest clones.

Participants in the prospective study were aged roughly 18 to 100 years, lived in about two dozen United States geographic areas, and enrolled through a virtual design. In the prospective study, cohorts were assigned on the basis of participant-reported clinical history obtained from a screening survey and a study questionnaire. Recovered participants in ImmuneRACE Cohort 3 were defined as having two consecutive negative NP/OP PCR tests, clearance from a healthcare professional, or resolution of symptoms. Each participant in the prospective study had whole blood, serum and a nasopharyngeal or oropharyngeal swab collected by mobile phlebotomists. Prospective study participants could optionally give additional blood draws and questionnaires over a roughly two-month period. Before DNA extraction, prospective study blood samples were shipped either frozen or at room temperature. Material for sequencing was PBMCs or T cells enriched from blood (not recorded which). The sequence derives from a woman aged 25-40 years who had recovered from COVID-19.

In nucleotides, the sequence is TGTGCCAGCGGGGGCGGGTTTGGCATGGTGGACACTGAAGCTTTCTTT. This yields the protein CASGGGFGMVDTEAFF. The V and J genes are TRBV25-1 and TRBJ1-1; TRBD1 is a possible D gene, resting on 6 matching bases. The CDR3 runs 16 residues from the cysteine to the phenylalanine. This entry keeps only the CDR3 DNA: 48 bases, framed from base 1. V loses 8 bases of germline sequence and J loses 3 bases, and the interval between the two ends is 22 bases. The germline V gene yields MGHDK for CDR1 and SYGVNS for CDR2.